The next 9 T cell receptor beta chains were all read from a single sample in a study of synovial regulatory T cells in juvenile arthritis. Assay: immunoSEQ multiplex PCR; the TCRdb copy retains only in-frame clones and omits some. The sample data list about 2,500 clones. Each patient with active arthritis gave synovial fluid along with matched peripheral blood. The source material was Treg cells from the synovium. All receptors come from a donor between 2 and 29 years old with juvenile idiopathic arthritis.

This clone is called medium-sized based on its frequency. The chain is built from TRBV5-4 and TRBJ2-3; TCRdb names TRBD2, which stays unverified in the absence of DNA. Looked up from germline, CDR1 is SGHNT and CDR2 is YYREEE (reference sequence). The CDR3 is 14 amino acids. A DNA sequence was not provided. CDR3 loop: CASSLAGDRDTQYF.

Its frequency marks this clone as medium-sized (0.01 to 0.1%). The chain joins TRBV18 to TRBJ1-1. CDR3 length: 14 amino acids. DNA is not recorded here. Germline values: CDR1 KGHSH, CDR2 LQKENI. CDR3: CASSRPQRRTEAFF.

This clone shows up as medium-sized (0.01 to 0.1%) by frequency. The rearrangement uses TRBV6-9 and TRBJ1-2. This CDR3 comprises 11 residues. The DNA is not on file. CDR1 is MNHGY, CDR2 SVAAGI, per germline. CDR3 sequence: CASSFGSGYTF.

This clone counts as medium-sized by frequency. This chain joins TRBV27 and TRBJ2-2; the TRBD1 assignment by TCRdb is unverifiable without DNA. The CDR3 extends over 14 amino acids. No DNA sequence was recorded. Germline CDR1 reads MNHEY; CDR2 reads SMNVEV (reference sequence). CDR3: CASSLGWNTGELFF.

In terms of frequency, this clone is large. The J gene is TRBJ2-7, the V gene TRBV5-1; TCRdb gives TRBD2 as the D gene, but with no DNA this cannot be confirmed. The V gene's germline CDR1 is SGHRS and CDR2 YFSETQ. The CDR3 has 12 amino acids. The DNA is not on file. This chain's CDR3 is CASSSAGDEQYF.

Considering frequency, this clone is medium-sized. V usage is TRBV28 and J usage is TRBJ2-5. Germline CDR1 and CDR2: MDHEN and SYDVKM. The CDR3 is made up of 14 amino acids. No DNA has been recorded. This CDR3 reads CASSKGGQEETQYF.

Frequency places this clone as medium-sized. The gene calls are TRBV5-4 and TRBJ2-6; TCRdb's D call of TRBD1 is untestable without DNA. This CDR3 comprises 20 residues. Nucleotide data are not available. In germline, CDR1 is SGHNT, CDR2 YYREEE (reference sequence). The CDR3: CASSLDLIHRGLSGANVLTF.

This clone is deemed medium-sized by its frequency. This chain connects TRBV21-1 to TRBJ2-7; TCRdb's D call of TRBD2 is untestable without DNA. TRBV21-1 represents a pseudogene. The CDR3 is 16 amino acids. No nucleotide data were recorded. This CDR3 reads CASSKKEIARIYEQYF.

This clone registers medium-sized (0.01 to 0.1%) by frequency. The CDR3 sequence: CASSLEELLAGGHTQYF. The rearrangement links TRBV7-9 to TRBJ2-3; the D call from TCRdb, TRBD2, cannot be confirmed without DNA. Germline lookup yields CDR1 SEHNR and CDR2 FQNEAQ (reference sequence). CDR3 length: 17 amino acids. This entry has no DNA.